This TCR beta chain was recovered during a study of cytomegalovirus exposure and HLA in healthy donors. Study background: Earlier work reported 100 million to 130 million unique TCR beta sequences from about 190 million T cells. Study findings and constraints: Later analysis demonstrated an association between a missense DCLRE1C variant and TCR beta V- and J-gene trimming.

Notes on this clone: The antigen remains unidentified.

PCR employed 60 Vbeta and 13 Jbeta primers. Repertoires were generated with immunoSEQ multiplex PCR, while TCRdb's copy carries only in-frame clones and drops some. The sample contains about 110,000 clones, around 86% of which appear only once. J gave up 9 bases and V 0 bases, and 7 bases lay outside the gene matches. Germline V gene lookup returns CDR1 LGHNA and CDR2 YNFKEQ. The CDR3 is made up of 15 amino acids. The material sequenced was PBMCs. The clonotype originates from a woman aged 30 to 39 in good health and CMV-seronegative. V and J are TRBV4-2 and TRBJ1-2; the match to TRBD1 covers 10 bases. The CDR3 loop reads CASSQDLRDRGRYTF. The DNA of the CDR3 is TGTGCCAGCAGCCAAGATCTACGGGACAGGGGTCGCTACACCTTC.